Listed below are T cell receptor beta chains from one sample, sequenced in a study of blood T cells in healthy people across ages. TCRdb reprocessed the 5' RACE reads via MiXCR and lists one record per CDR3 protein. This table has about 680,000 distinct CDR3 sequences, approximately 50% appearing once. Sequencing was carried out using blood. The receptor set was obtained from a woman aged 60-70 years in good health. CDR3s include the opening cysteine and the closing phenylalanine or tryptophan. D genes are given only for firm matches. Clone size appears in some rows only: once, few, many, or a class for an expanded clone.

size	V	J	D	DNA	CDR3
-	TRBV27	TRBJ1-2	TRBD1	TGTGCCAGCAGTTCCACAGGGGGCGCGGGCTACACCTTC	CASSSTGGAGYTF
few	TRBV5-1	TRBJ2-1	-	TGCGCCAGCAGCCCATGGGCGGGCAATGAGCAGTTCTTC	CASSPWAGNEQFF
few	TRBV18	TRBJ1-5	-	TGTGCCAGCTCCATAGATAGTCAGCCCCAGCATTTT	CASSIDSQPQHF
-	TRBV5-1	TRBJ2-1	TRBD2	TGCGCCAGCAGCTTGGAAGGACTAGCGGGAGTGCAGTTCTTC	CASSLEGLAGVQFF
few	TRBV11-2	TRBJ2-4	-	TGTGCCAGCAGCTCAACTAGACAGGAAAACATTCAGTACTTC	CASSSTRQENIQYF
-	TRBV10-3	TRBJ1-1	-	TGTGCCATCGTAGGAGGGAAGAACACTGAAGCTTTCTTT	CAIVGGKNTEAFF
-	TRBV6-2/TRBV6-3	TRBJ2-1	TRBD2	TGTGCCAGCAGCTTTCTAGCGGTCAACCCGTACAATGAGCAGTTCTTC	CASSFLAVNPYNEQFF
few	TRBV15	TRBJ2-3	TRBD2	TGTGCCACCAGAAGGGACTACGCGGGGGGAGATACGCAGTATTTT	CATRRDYAGGDTQYF
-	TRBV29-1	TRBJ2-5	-	TGCAGCGTTTGGGAGGAGACCCAGTACTTC	CSVWEETQYF
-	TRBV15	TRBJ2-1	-	TGTGCCACCAGCAACCGGGACGCCAACTACAATGAGCAGTTCTTC	CATSNRDANYNEQFF
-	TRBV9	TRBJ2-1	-	TGTGCCAGCAGCGTAAATGGGGAAGGGGAGGAGCAGTTCTTC	CASSVNGEGEEQFF
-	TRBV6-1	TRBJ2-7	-	TGTGCCAGCAGTGAAGTTGCCTCCTACGAGCAGTACTTC	CASSEVASYEQYF
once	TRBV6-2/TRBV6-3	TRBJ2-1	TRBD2	TGTGCCAGCAGGGGACTAGCGGGAGGGCAGGCAGGCAATGAGCAGTTCTTC	CASRGLAGGQAGNEQFF
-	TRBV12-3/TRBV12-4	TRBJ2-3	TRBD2	TGTGCCAGCAGTTTAGAGGGCGGGGGGACAGATACGCAGTATTTT	CASSLEGGGTDTQYF
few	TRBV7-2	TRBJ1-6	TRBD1	TGTGCCAGCAGCTTAGAGGACAGGAGGTTGGGATCACCCCTCCACTTT	CASSLEDRRLGSPLHF
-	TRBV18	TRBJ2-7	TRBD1	TGTGCCAGCTCACCATTCTCAGGGGGAGACGAGCAGTACTTC	CASSPFSGGDEQYF
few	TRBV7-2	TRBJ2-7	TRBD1	TGTGCCAGCAGCCAGCGGGCAGGGGGCCTCTACGAGCAGTACTTC	CASSQRAGGLYEQYF
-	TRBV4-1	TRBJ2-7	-	TGCGCCAGCAGCCAAGCTCGACCGGGTAATTACGAGCAGTACTTC	CASSQARPGNYEQYF
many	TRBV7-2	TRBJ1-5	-	TGTGCCAGCAGTTTGGTAAGCAATCAGCCCCAGCATTTT	CASSLVSNQPQHF
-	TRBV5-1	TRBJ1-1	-	TGCGCCAGCAGCTTGGGAAAGGGGTCGGACACTGAAGCTTTCTTT	CASSLGKGSDTEAFF
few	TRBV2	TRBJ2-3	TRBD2	TGTGCCAGCAGTCGAGCTAGCGGGGAAGATACGCAGTATTTT	CASSRASGEDTQYF
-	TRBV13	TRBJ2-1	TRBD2	TGTGCCAGCAGCCAAGCGGGACTAGGGGATGAGCAGTTCTTC	CASSQAGLGDEQFF
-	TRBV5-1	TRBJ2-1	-	TGCGCCAGCAGCTTGAACTACGAGCAGTTCTTC	CASSLNYEQFF